This T cell receptor (beta chain) appears in the sequencing data of a study of T cell responses to AZD1222 COVID-19 vaccine. Study-wide results and limits: Across the whole spike, CD4 TCRs peaked at regions 160-218 and 743-854. Repertoire collection took place solely once the T cell response had peaked.

The J segment lost 6 bases and the V segment lost 2 bases, leaving 6 bases of the junction unmatched. The CDR3 has 14 amino acids. From germline, CDR1 is SGHDN and CDR2 FVKESK. Measured with immunoSEQ multiplex PCR; TCRdb has only the in-frame clones, and not every one. The sample shows more than 110,000 clones, over 75% of them seen only once. As concerns this clone: The antigen remains unidentified.

V usage is TRBV14 and J usage is TRBJ2-7, with 8 positions matching TRBD1. This clonotype was obtained from an adult in good health. This specimen was peripheral blood, taken on day 0 of AZD1222 vaccination. The CDR3 protein is CASSQRTGLSEQYF. The DNA for the CDR3 is TGTGCCAGCAGCCAAAGGACAGGGTTGAGCGAGCAGTACTTC.